Listed here are 28 T cell receptor beta chains from one sample, sequenced in a study of OX40 agonist ivuxolimab in advanced cancers. The method behind the library was the immunoSEQ multiplex PCR assay. TCRdb took over this immuneACCESS table, retaining in-frame rearrangements with V and J assigned. Such tables are incomplete; in checked studies, under half of the missing clones stem from an unresolved V gene, and the remainder is unexplained. In this sample the table shows 83,000 or so clones, 85% to 95% of which occur a single time. The top ten clones comprise 0.55% to 0.8% of the sample. This sample comprised CD4+ or CD8+ T cells sorted from blood, obtained in a trial of the OX40 agonist ivuxolimab. All receptors come from an adult with an advanced solid tumor such as melanoma, head and neck, liver or kidney cancer.

V usage is TRBV6-1 and J usage is TRBJ2-7, with D perhaps TRBD1 or TRBD2 (5 bases each). Trimming left V 2 bases short and J 4 bases short, with 12 bases between. The germline V gene has CDR1 MNHNS and CDR2 SASEGT. The length of the CDR3 is 14 residues. The DNA of the CDR3 is TGTGCCAGCAGTGAAACTGTGGGGGAGTACGAGCAGTACTTC. Its protein product is CASSETVGEYEQYF.

The CDR3 DNA reads TGTGCCAGCAGCCACCCCGACAGGGAGCCCGACAATGAGCAGTTCTTC. Translated: CASSHPDREPDNEQFF. This rearrangement joins TRBV11-2 to TRBJ2-1; 7 bases line up with TRBD1. The CDR3 spans 16 residues. In germline, CDR1 is SGHAT, CDR2 FQNNGV. The V and J ends lost 5 bases and 5 bases, in that order; junction bases with no gene match: 12.

The gene calls are TRBV5-1 and TRBJ2-1, with a weak D call TRBD2 (5 bases). This CDR3 has 15 amino acids. Germline V gives CDR1 SGHRS, CDR2 YFSETQ. V dropped 2 bases and J dropped 0 bases, with 9 bases sitting between them. CDR3 nucleotide sequence: TGCGCCAGCAGCTTTACGGGGAGCTCCTACAATGAGCAGTTCTTC. Amino acid sequence: CASSFTGSSYNEQFF.

The rearrangement links TRBV4-3 to TRBJ2-5, with 8 bases lining up with TRBD2. With 0 bases clipped from V and 2 bases from J, the junction kept 11 bases outside the gene matches. Germline-derived CDR1 and CDR2 are LGHNA and YSLEER. This CDR3 is 18 amino acids long. The CDR3 region is CASSQDLPSGGWQETQYF. The CDR3 region has the DNA TGCGCCAGCAGCCAAGATCTGCCGAGCGGGGGCTGGCAAGAGACCCAGTACTTC.

The chain employs TRBV4-2 and TRBJ2-3; TRBD1 matches 7 bases. Trimming removed 6 bases from V and 2 bases from J; junction bases left unmatched: 11. The CDR3 is 16 residues long. Germline lookup yields CDR1 LGHNA and CDR2 YNFKEQ. CDR3 nucleotide sequence: TGTGCCAGCAGTCGATCCCCGGGACAGCCCACAGATACGCAGTATTTT. As protein: CASSRSPGQPTDTQYF.

The V and J genes are TRBV30 and TRBJ2-6, with 9 bases lining up with TRBD1. Germline V gives CDR1 GTSNPN, CDR2 SVGIG (reference sequence). J lost 2 bases, V lost 5 bases, and 7 bases had no gene match. This CDR3 has 16 residues. The CDR3 DNA follows: TGTGCCTGGGGGGACAGGGTATATGCTGGGGCCAACGTCCTGACTTTC. Encoded protein: CAWGDRVYAGANVLTF.

The J gene is TRBJ2-3, the V gene TRBV5-4; 10 nucleotides line up with TRBD2. In germline, CDR1 is SGHNT, CDR2 YYREEE (reference sequence). CDR3 length equals 15 residues. V was clipped by 1 base and J by 3 bases; unmatched bases: 2. This chain's CDR3 is CASSLTSGVTDTQYF. In DNA form, the CDR3 reads TGTGCCAGCAGCTTGACTAGCGGGGTTACAGATACGCAGTATTTT.

J is TRBJ2-7 and V is TRBV2; 8 bases match TRBD1. V was pared by 5 bases and J by 0 bases, with 3 bases of the junction left unmatched. Germline values: CDR1 SNHLY, CDR2 FYNNEI. The CDR3 is 14 amino acids. Written as DNA, the CDR3 is TGTGCCAGCAGTCGACAGGGGAGCTCCTACGAGCAGTACTTC. This encodes CASSRQGSSYEQYF.

V and J are TRBV19 and TRBJ1-5; tentatively, D is TRBD1 (5 bases). The CDR3 totals 15 residues. The V end was cut by 6 bases, the J end by 4 bases, with 16 bases between. The germline gives CDR1 LNHDA, CDR2 SQIVND (reference sequence). The CDR3 reads CASRRSGDGNQPQHF. The DNA for the CDR3 is TGTGCCAGTAGAAGAAGTGGGGACGGAAATCAGCCCCAGCATTTT.

The V call is TRBV2, the J call TRBJ1-2; unclear D gene. V dropped 2 bases and J dropped 4 bases, with 14 bases sitting between them. Germline-derived CDR1 and CDR2 are SNHLY and FYNNEI. This CDR3 region has 15 residues. The CDR3 nucleotides read TGTGCCAGCAGTGAAACCCTGGGAGGCTCCTATGGCTACACCTTC. Translation gives CASSETLGGSYGYTF.

The rearrangement joins TRBV28 to TRBJ1-1, with D unclear. The ends were cut back, 7 bases at V and 10 bases at J, with 22 bases in the middle. The length of the CDR3 is 14 residues. CDR1 is MDHEN and CDR2 is SYDVKM in the germline V gene. The CDR3: CASTDGVREAGAFF. The CDR3 nucleotides read TGTGCCAGCACCGACGGGGTGAGGGAGGCGGGAGCTTTCTTT. Full variable domain (rest looked up from reference TRBV28 and TRBJ1-1): DVKVTQSSRYLVKRTGEKVFLECVQDMDHENMFWYRQDPGLGLRLIYFSYDVKMKEKGDIPEGYSVSREKKERFSLILESASTNQTSMYLCASTDGVREAGAFFGQGTRLTVV.

The V call is TRBV30, the J call TRBJ1-4; D is undetermined. Trimming took off 3 bases at V and 1 base at J, with 12 bases between the two ends. The germline V gene has CDR1 GTSNPN and CDR2 SVGIG (reference sequence). This CDR3 spans 15 amino acids. Here the CDR3 DNA reads TGTGCCTGGAGGCACCCGGACCTAACTAATGAAAAACTGTTTTTT. This gives the protein CAWRHPDLTNEKLFF.

The V and J genes are TRBV9 and TRBJ2-2; TRBD2 matches 12 bases. The V and J ends lost 0 bases and 4 bases, in that order; junction bases with no gene match: 7. Germline V gene data show CDR1 as SGDLS and CDR2 as YYNGEE. CDR3 length: 18 residues. The CDR3 bases are TGTGCCAGCAGCGTAGATCTAGCGGGAGGGCGCGGCACCGGGGAGCTGTTTTTT. This codes for CASSVDLAGGRGTGELFF.

The chain joins TRBV9 to TRBJ1-2; D is perhaps TRBD1 (5 bases). Germline V gives CDR1 SGDLS, CDR2 YYNGEE. This CDR3 is 16 amino acids long. V was clipped by 7 bases and J by 2 bases, with 21 bases between them. The CDR3 coding sequence is TGTGCCAGCCGCAGGGACCCAACCCAGGGCAACTATGGCTACACCTTC. Its translation: CASRRDPTQGNYGYTF.

The V and J genes are TRBV27 and TRBJ2-1; a possible D gene is TRBD2 (6 bases). V dropped 2 bases and J dropped 0 bases, with 23 bases sitting between them. There are 20 residues in the CDR3. Germline V lookup: CDR1 MNHEY, CDR2 SMNVEV (reference sequence). The chain's CDR3 is CASSLVWVVGGTSSYNEQFF. CDR3 DNA: TGTGCCAGCAGTTTAGTATGGGTCGTGGGCGGGACGAGCTCCTACAATGAGCAGTTCTTC.

The gene calls are TRBV19 and TRBJ2-3, with TRBD1 matching over 9 bases. The CDR3 is 13 residues long. Germline CDR1 and CDR2: LNHDA and SQIVND (reference sequence). V lost 8 bases to trimming and J lost 2 bases; unmatched junction nucleotides: 2. The CDR3 loop reads CASRDRATDTQYF. The CDR3 DNA sequence: TGTGCCAGTCGGGACAGGGCCACAGATACGCAGTATTTT. The full variable domain, its missing parts supplied by reference TRBV19 and TRBJ2-3, is DGGITQSPKYLFRKEGQNVTLSCEQNLNHDAMYWYRQDPGQGLRLIYYSQIVNDFQKGDIAEGYSVSREKKESFPLTVTSAQKNPTAFYLCASRDRATDTQYFGPGTRLTVL.

This rearrangement joins TRBV2 to TRBJ1-1; D is perhaps TRBD1 (6 bases). Germline V lookup: CDR1 SNHLY, CDR2 FYNNEI. The length of the CDR3 is 14 residues. Trimming cost V 8 bases and J 2 bases, with 15 bases left between them. CDR3 nucleotides: TGTGCCAGCGGGAAGGACAGTTCTAACACTGAAGCTTTCTTT. This translates into CASGKDSSNTEAFF.

V gene TRBV10-1 combines with J gene TRBJ2-7; 11 nucleotides line up with TRBD1. This CDR3 is 16 amino acids long. Germline lookup yields CDR1 WNHNN and CDR2 SYGVQD (reference sequence). Trimming cost V 6 bases and J 4 bases; bases outside gene matches: 11. The CDR3 protein is CASSDPWTGGLYEQYF. The DNA of the CDR3 is TGCGCCAGCAGCGACCCTTGGACAGGGGGCTTATACGAGCAGTACTTC.

The genes are TRBV14 and TRBJ2-5; TRBD1 agrees at 11 bases. Gene TRBJ2-7 matches the end of the DNA better, so the J call may be wrong. The CDR3 extends over 15 amino acids. From germline, CDR1 is SGHDN and CDR2 FVKESK. This chain's CDR3 is CASSVPGQGAYEQYF. For the CDR3, the DNA is TGTGCCAGCAGCGTTCCGGGACAGGGGGCCTACGAGCAGTACTTC.

The CDR3 protein is CASSPRGARSSYNEQFF. CDR3 coding DNA: TGCGCCAGCAGCCCCCGGGGGGCGCGGAGCTCCTACAATGAGCAGTTCTTC. The J gene is TRBJ2-1, the V gene TRBV5-1; a weak D match, TRBD2 (7 bases). Germline V gene sequence: CDR1 SGHRS, CDR2 YFSETQ. The length of the CDR3 is 17 residues. Trimming removed 4 bases at V and 0 bases at J, with 17 bases between.

This chain connects TRBV5-4 to TRBJ2-7; D gene unclear. V was cut by 2 bases and J by 3 bases, with 15 bases left in between. Germline V CDR1 and CDR2: SGHNT, YYREEE (reference sequence). The CDR3 sequence is 15 residues long. The CDR3 protein is CASSLGQIPDYEQYF. CDR3 sequence (DNA): TGTGCCAGCAGCTTAGGGCAGATCCCGGACTACGAGCAGTACTTC.

The chain carries TRBV10-1 and TRBJ2-2; D is undetermined. V lost 2 bases, J lost 2 bases, and 3 bases lay in between. The CDR3 has 13 residues. Germline assignment: CDR1 WNHNN and CDR2 SYGVQD (reference sequence). CDR3 amino acids: CASSETNTGELFF. The CDR3 nucleotides are TGCGCCAGCAGTGAGACAAACACCGGGGAGCTGTTTTTT.

The rearrangement uses TRBV4-2 and TRBJ1-4; D not certain. CDR1 LGHNA and CDR2 YNFKEQ come from the germline V gene. Trimming left V 4 bases short and J 4 bases short, with 16 bases between. The CDR3 consists of 16 residues. CDR3 sequence: CASSREGRRDNEKLFF. DNA for the CDR3: TGTGCCAGCAGCCGAGAAGGTAGGCGAGATAATGAAAAACTGTTTTTT.

This clone showed up just once. J is TRBJ2-7 and V is TRBV7-9; D might be TRBD1 or TRBD2, each matching 5 bases. Trimming took off 8 bases at V and 0 bases at J, with 20 bases between the two ends. This CDR3 region has 16 residues. CDR1 is SEHNR, CDR2 FQNEAQ, per germline (reference sequence). The CDR3 reads CASSLYPGRSSYEQYF. The CDR3 nucleotides read TGTGCCAGCTCGCTGTACCCGGGACGGAGCTCCTACGAGCAGTACTTC. Looking up the rest from reference TRBV7-9 and TRBJ2-7 gives the full variable domain: DTGVSQNPRHKITKRGQNVTFRCDPISEHNRLYWYRQTLGQGPEFLTYFQNEAQLEKSRLLSDRFSAERPKGSFSTLEIQRTEQGDSAMYLCASSLYPGRSSYEQYFGPGTRLTVT.

This clone was detected once. CDR3 coding DNA: TGTGCCAGCAGCCCCGGACAGGGACCCTATGGCTACACCTTC. Residues: CASSPGQGPYGYTF. The V and J genes are TRBV7-2 and TRBJ1-2; 8 bases match TRBD1. Per germline, CDR1 SGHTA and CDR2 FQGNSA. This CDR3 contains 14 residues. The V gene end was trimmed by 5 bases and the J gene end by 4 bases; junction bases not matched to a gene: 6.

This CDR3 reads CASSVPGGADEQFF. For the CDR3, the DNA is TGTGCCAGCTCCGTCCCAGGGGGCGCGGATGAGCAGTTCTTC. The chain employs TRBV7-8 and TRBJ2-1; 8 nucleotides match TRBD1. Trimming at V came to 8 bases and at J to 8 bases, leaving 11 bases not matched to a gene. The CDR3 spans 14 residues. Looked up from germline, CDR1 is SGHVS and CDR2 is FQNEAQ.

The chain joins TRBV14 to TRBJ2-7; D not resolved. CDR1 is SGHDN and CDR2 is FVKESK in the germline V gene. CDR3 length equals 11 residues. V gave up 3 bases and J gave up 5 bases, with 5 bases separating them. This CDR3 is CASSHLNEQYF. CDR3 nucleotides: TGTGCCAGCAGCCACCTCAACGAGCAGTACTTC.

Notes on this clone: Distinct nucleotide sequences in the sample also encode this CDR3. This chain links TRBV28 with TRBJ1-5, with D unresolved. Germline V gene data show CDR1 as MDHEN and CDR2 as SYDVKM. V was trimmed by 5 bases and J by 3 bases, leaving 5 bases between them. The CDR3 has 12 amino acids. CDR3 in amino acids: CASSPPNQPQHF. CDR3 in DNA: TGTGCCAGCAGTCCTCCCAATCAGCCCCAGCATTTT.